The 15 T cell receptor beta chains below all came from one sample that was sequenced in a study of cytomegalovirus exposure and HLA in healthy donors. PCR involved 60 Vbeta and 13 Jbeta primers. The table came from immunoSEQ multiplex PCR; TCRdb's copy has only in-frame clones and leaves some out. The table records a few hundred thousand clones, over 90% of them present only once. Sequencing was done on a sample of PBMCs. All receptors come from a girl aged 2 to 9 in good health and CMV-seronegative.

Turning to this clone: This sample also contains other DNA sequences that code for the same CDR3. The chain combines TRBV7-9 with TRBJ2-1, with D possibly TRBD1 on 5 matching bases. With 5 bases removed from V and 4 bases from J, the gap between germline ends came to 9 bases. This CDR3 contains 13 residues. The germline gives CDR1 SEHNR, CDR2 FQNEAQ (reference sequence). The CDR3 region is CASSPRQYNEQFF. CDR3 sequence (DNA): TGTGCCAGCAGCCCAAGACAGTACAATGAGCAGTTCTTC.

This clone was seen more than once but under ten times. At the DNA level, this CDR3 is encoded by other sequences in the same sample as well. This chain uses TRBV5-6 with TRBJ1-5, with 7 bases lining up with TRBD1. The J segment lost 2 bases and the V segment lost 0 bases, leaving 2 bases of the junction unmatched. The CDR3 is 15 amino acids. The germline V gene encodes CDR1 SGHDT and CDR2 YYEEEE. The chain's CDR3 is CASSLGTGGNQPQHF. CDR3 DNA: TGTGCCAGCAGCTTGGGGACAGGAGGCAATCAGCCCCAGCATTTT.

This chain links TRBV4-1 with TRBJ2-1, with 9 positions matching TRBD2. Germline V gives CDR1 MGHRA, CDR2 YSYEKL. The CDR3 extends over 16 amino acids. Germline trimming cut 5 bases from V and 6 bases from J; bases unmatched to any gene: 11. The CDR3 sequence is CASSYTGTSPSNEQFF. As DNA, the CDR3 is TGCGCCAGCAGCTACACCGGGACTAGCCCCAGCAATGAGCAGTTCTTC.

This chain connects TRBV7-3 to TRBJ1-4; 8 positions agree with TRBD1. With V trimmed by 11 bases and J by 4 bases, 9 bases remained unmatched. The CDR3 length is 14 residues. Germline-derived CDR1 and CDR2 are SGHTA and FQGTGA. The CDR3 loop reads CAGPTGDDNEKLFF. CDR3 DNA sequence: TGTGCCGGACCGACAGGGGACGATAATGAAAAACTGTTTTTT.

The chain couples TRBV9 to TRBJ2-2; D gene unclear. CDR3 length equals 15 residues. V lost 1 base and J lost 0, with 7 bases in between. Germline lookup yields CDR1 SGDLS and CDR2 YYNGEE. The CDR3 here is CASSVWQTNTGELFF. Written as DNA, the CDR3 is TGTGCCAGCAGCGTATGGCAGACGAACACCGGGGAGCTGTTTTTT.

V usage is TRBV28 and J usage is TRBJ2-2; a weak D match, TRBD1 (7 bases). The CDR3 is made up of 14 amino acids. Germline values: CDR1 MDHEN, CDR2 SYDVKM. V lost 2 bases and J 6 bases, leaving 10 bases between the germline ends. As DNA, the CDR3 is TGTGCCAGCAGTTTAGCCAGGGGGGCCGGGGAGCTGTTTTTT. It translates to CASSLARGAGELFF.

On this clone itself: A read error may produce the germline difference seen at one junction end. V and J are TRBV5-4 and TRBJ1-4; D is uncertain. Per germline, CDR1 SGHNT and CDR2 YYREEE (reference sequence). The CDR3 runs 15 residues. CDR3 DNA: TGTGTCAGCTCCCGCGGAGCGGCAGGAAATGAAAAACTGTTTTTT. It specifies CVSSRGAAGNEKLFF. The variable domain in full, with the rest retrieved from reference TRBV5-4 and TRBJ1-4, is ETGVTQSPTHLIKTRGQQVTLRCSSQSGHNTVSWYQQALGQGPQFIFQYYREEENGRGNFPPRFSGLQFPNYSSELNVNALELDDSALYLCVSSRGAAGNEKLFFGSGTQLSVL.

Comment on this clone: This sample also contains other DNA sequences that code for the same CDR3. This sequence joins TRBV27 and TRBJ1-1, with TRBD1 matching 12 bases. The CDR3 extends over 17 amino acids. CDR1 is MNHEY and CDR2 is SMNVEV in the germline V gene (reference sequence). With V trimmed by 0 bases and J by 1 base, 3 bases remained unmatched. The CDR3 is CASSLSGQGAGNTEAFF. In DNA, the CDR3 is TGTGCCAGCAGTTTATCGGGACAGGGGGCGGGGAACACTGAAGCTTTCTTT.

This clone was detected only once. CDR3 in amino acids: CASSLAFGLAENTEAFF. The CDR3 bases are TGTGCCAGCAGCTTAGCGTTTGGTTTGGCAGAGAACACTGAAGCTTTCTTT. J is TRBJ1-1 and V is TRBV7-9; no reliable D call. CDR3 size: 17 residues. V was clipped by 0 bases and J by 1 base, with 15 bases between them. From germline, CDR1 is SEHNR and CDR2 FQNEAQ (reference sequence).

The chain is built from TRBV9 and TRBJ1-3; perhaps TRBD1 as D (6 bases). The CDR3 is made up of 15 amino acids. V was shortened by 3 bases and J by 7 bases, with 17 bases between the two germline ends. Germline CDR1 is SGDLS and CDR2 is YYNGEE. The CDR3: CASSAQGKAANTIYF. CDR3 in DNA: TGTGCCAGCAGCGCCCAGGGGAAGGCGGCGAACACCATATATTTT.

As DNA, the CDR3 is TGTGCCAGCCGACGTGCCCAGGGCGGCTATGGCTACACCTTC. Translating it yields CASRRAQGGYGYTF. The chain has TRBV27 and TRBJ1-2; weak D call: TRBD1 (5 bases). CDR3 size: 14 residues. The germline V and J ends were trimmed by 8 bases and 4 bases, with 17 bases remaining between them. CDR1 and CDR2 from the germline V gene are MNHEY and SMNVEV (reference sequence).

The chain uses TRBV30 and TRBJ2-7, with 8 bases identical to TRBD1. CDR1 is GTSNPN and CDR2 is SVGIG in the germline V gene (reference sequence). The CDR3 loop spans 14 amino acids. With 0 bases clipped from V and 5 bases from J, the junction kept 6 bases outside the gene matches. The CDR3 is CAWSVREQGDEQYF. The CDR3 coding sequence is TGTGCCTGGAGTGTACGAGAACAGGGGGACGAGCAGTACTTC.

This clone was observed a few times. The V and J genes are TRBV18 and TRBJ1-4; 10 positions agree with TRBD1. The CDR3 has 15 amino acids. Germline CDR1 reads KGHSH; CDR2 reads LQKENI. After removal of 6 bases from V and 5 bases from J, the junction contained 6 bases not matched to a gene. The CDR3 is CASSRRTGGNEKLFF. The CDR3 DNA follows: TGTGCCAGCTCTCGTCGGACAGGGGGAAATGAAAAACTGTTTTTT.

This clone has just one count. The J gene is TRBJ2-1, the V gene TRBV2; the D gene is possibly TRBD2 (5 bases). The V gene lost 6 bases and the J gene lost 9 bases, with 15 bases spanning the gap. CDR3 length: 13 amino acids. Germline V gene data show CDR1 as SNHLY and CDR2 as FYNNEI. DNA of the CDR3: TGTGCCAGCAGCCCGGAGGATTACTTTGAGCAGTTCTTC. This encodes CASSPEDYFEQFF.

The chain recombines TRBV10-2 with TRBJ2-5; 8 bases are shared with TRBD2. The CDR3 sequence is 13 residues long. Germline V gene data show CDR1 as WSHSY and CDR2 as SAAADI. Germline trimming cut 6 bases from V and 4 bases from J; bases unmatched to any gene: 4. CDR3 amino acids: CASRSGLGETQYF. The DNA of the CDR3 is TGCGCCAGCAGGTCGGGACTAGGAGAGACCCAGTACTTC.